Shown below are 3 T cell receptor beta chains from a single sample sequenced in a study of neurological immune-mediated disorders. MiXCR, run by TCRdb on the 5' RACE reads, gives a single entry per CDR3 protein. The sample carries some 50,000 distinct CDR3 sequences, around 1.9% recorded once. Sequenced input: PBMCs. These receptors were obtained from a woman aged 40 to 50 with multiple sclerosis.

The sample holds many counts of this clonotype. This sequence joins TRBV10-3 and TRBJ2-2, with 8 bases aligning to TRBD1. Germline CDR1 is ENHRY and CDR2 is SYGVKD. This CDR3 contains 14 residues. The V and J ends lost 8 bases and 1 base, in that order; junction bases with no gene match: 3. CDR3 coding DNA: TGTGCCATCCTGGACAGGGAGAACACCGGGGAGCTGTTTTTT. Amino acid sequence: CAILDRENTGELFF.

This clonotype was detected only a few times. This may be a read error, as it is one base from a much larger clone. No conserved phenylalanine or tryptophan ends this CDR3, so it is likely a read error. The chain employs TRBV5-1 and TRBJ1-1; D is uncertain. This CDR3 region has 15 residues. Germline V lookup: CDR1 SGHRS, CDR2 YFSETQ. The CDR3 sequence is CASSPLPGLKTEAFC. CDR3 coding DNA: TGCGCCAGCAGCCCCCTCCCGGGTTTGAAGACTGAAGCTTTCTGT.

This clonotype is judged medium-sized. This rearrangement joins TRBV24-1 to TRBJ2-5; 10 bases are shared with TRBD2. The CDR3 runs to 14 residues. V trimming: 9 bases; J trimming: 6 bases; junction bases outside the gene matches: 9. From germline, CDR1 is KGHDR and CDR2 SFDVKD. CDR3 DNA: TGTGCCACCTCCTCGAGCGGGGGGGCGCAGACCCAGTACTTC. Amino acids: CATSSSGGAQTQYF.